This is a list of T cell receptor beta chains from one sample in a study of T cell responses to AZD1222 COVID-19 vaccine. Clones were sequenced by immunoSEQ multiplex PCR, and TCRdb holds only the in-frame ones, with some missing. The sample includes more than 150,000 clones, 85% to 95% of them seen just once. The starting material was peripheral blood, obtained on day 0 of AZD1222 vaccination. Receptors were obtained from an adult in good health. Each CDR3 is given with its conserved first and last residue. The D gene is left open where the match is weak. Clone size appears in some rows only: once, few, many, or a class for an expanded clone.

>NA|once|TRBV7-9|TRBJ2-3
TGTGCCAGCAGCTCCTTAAGAGATACGCAGTATTTT
CASSSLRDTQYF
>NA|NA|TRBV7-2|TRBJ2-5
TGTGCCAGCAGTCCCATCCGGGCCCTGGGGGAAGAAACCCAGTACTTC
CASSPIRALGEETQYF
>NA|many|TRBV2|TRBJ1-2
TGTGCCAGCAGAGGCCCAGATGTTTGGGGCTACACCTTC
CASRGPDVWGYTF
>NA|NA|TRBV7-9|TRBJ1-5
TGTGCCAGCACCATAGACTGGGATCAGCCCCAGCATTTT
CASTIDWDQPQHF
>NA|NA|TRBV6-2/TRBV6-3|TRBJ2-3
TGTGCCAGCAGCCGAAGACGGGGCTACACAGATACGCAGTATTTT
CASSRRRGYTDTQYF
>NA|NA|TRBV5-1|TRBJ2-7
TGCGCCAGCTGCGTCTCGACGGGGAGAGAGCAGTACTTC
CASCVSTGREQYF
>TRBD1|NA|TRBV25-1|TRBJ1-1
TGTGCCAGCACCGGGGGACAGGGCTGGGCTGAAGCTTTCTTT
CASTGGQGWAEAFF
>NA|NA|TRBV28|TRBJ1-5
TGTGCCAGCGGGGATAGCCTGGGGAATCAGCCCCAGCATTTT
CASGDSLGNQPQHF
>NA|NA|TRBV19|TRBJ1-1
TGTGCCAGTAGTCTATCGGGGGTTGGTACTGAAGCTTTCTTT
CASSLSGVGTEAFF
>NA|NA|TRBV12-3/TRBV12-4|TRBJ1-2
TGTGCCAGCACTCCGAACAACTATGGCTACACCTTC
CASTPNNYGYTF
>TRBD1|NA|TRBV19|TRBJ1-4
TGTGCCAGTAGTCGACAGGGGGGGCTGCTAGAGGAAAAACTGTTTTTT
CASSRQGGLLEEKLFF
>NA|NA|TRBV6-5|TRBJ1-1
TGTGCCAGCAGTCGACTCAAAATAACGAACACTGAAGCTTTCTTT
CASSRLKITNTEAFF
>TRBD1|NA|TRBV7-9|TRBJ1-6
TGTGCCAGCAGCTCCGGGACAGCCGGTGTCTATAATTCACCCCTCCACTTT
CASSSGTAGVYNSPLHF
>TRBD2|many|TRBV28|TRBJ2-4
TGTGCCAGCAGTCCGAGGACTAGCGGGCCCTACAAGGTTGGGTACTTC
CASSPRTSGPYKVGYF
>NA|NA|TRBV7-8|TRBJ1-2
TGTGCCAGCAGCCCCCTTAACTATGGCTACACCTTC
CASSPLNYGYTF
>NA|NA|TRBV20-1|TRBJ1-1
TGCAGTGCACATGAGAACACTGAAGCTTTCTTT
CSAHENTEAFF
>NA|NA|TRBV6-4|TRBJ1-1
TGTGCCAGCAGTGATTGGTCTAACACTGAAGCTTTCTTT
CASSDWSNTEAFF
>NA|NA|TRBV6-1|TRBJ1-1
TGTGCCAGCACTCGGGGACCGAACACTGAAGCTTTCTTT
CASTRGPNTEAFF
>NA|NA|TRBV24-1|TRBJ2-3
TGTGCCACCAGTAAGGGGATCACAGATACGCAGTATTTT
CATSKGITDTQYF
>NA|NA|TRBV5-5|TRBJ2-7
TGTGCCAGCAGCTTGGTCAGGGTCACGGCGACCAGCTCCTACGAGCAGTACTTC
CASSLVRVTATSSYEQYF
>TRBD2|NA|TRBV4-2|TRBJ2-3
TGTGCCAGCAGCCAAGATCCAGCGGGGGGCACAGATACGCAGTATTTT
CASSQDPAGGTDTQYF
>TRBD1|NA|TRBV7-9|TRBJ1-1
TGTGCCAGCAGCTCACAGGGGGGGACTGAAGCTTTCTTT
CASSSQGGTEAFF
>NA|NA|TRBV10-2|TRBJ1-6
TGCGCCAGCAGTGAGGTGGAGGGAGCGGCGTCACCCCTCCACTTT
CASSEVEGAASPLHF
>NA|NA|TRBV19|TRBJ2-1
TGTGCCAGTGGGGGAAGTGGAAAGCAGTTCTTC
CASGGSGKQFF
>NA|NA|TRBV3-1/TRBV3-2|TRBJ1-3
TGTGCCAGCAGCCAAGGGGAGTCTGGAAACACCATATATTTT
CASSQGESGNTIYF
>NA|NA|TRBV27|TRBJ1-6
TGTGCCAGCAGACCAAAATCCGGGACAAGACTCATCTCACCCCTCCACTTT
CASRPKSGTRLISPLHF
>TRBD2|NA|TRBV20-1|TRBJ2-7
TGCAGTGCTAGTCTACTAGCGGGATACGAGCAGTACTTC
CSASLLAGYEQYF
>TRBD1|few|TRBV13|TRBJ1-2
TGTGCCAGCAGCTCGACAGGGAGCGGCTACACCTTC
CASSSTGSGYTF
>NA|NA|TRBV3-1/TRBV3-2|TRBJ2-1
TGTGCCAGCAGCCAAACACTGAACAATGAGCAGTTCTTC
CASSQTLNNEQFF
>NA|NA|TRBV7-3|TRBJ2-1
TGTGCCAGCAGTTCTCCAGCCCACAATGAGCAGTTCTTC
CASSSPAHNEQFF
>NA|NA|TRBV30|TRBJ1-2
TGTGCCTGGAACCAGAACTATGGCTACACCTTC
CAWNQNYGYTF
>NA|NA|TRBV27|TRBJ2-1
TGTGCCAGCAGAGACAGAGGTGATGAGCAGTTCTTC
CASRDRGDEQFF
>NA|NA|TRBV27|TRBJ1-5
TGTGCCAGCAGTTTCGCGGTGGGGGAAAATCAGCCCCAGCATTTT
CASSFAVGENQPQHF
>NA|NA|TRBV18|TRBJ2-1
TGTGCCAGCTCACCACCTTCCGCAGGGGAGTATGAGCAGTTCTTC
CASSPPSAGEYEQFF
>NA|NA|TRBV30|TRBJ2-5
TGTGCCTGGATGCAGCTGAAAGAGACCCAGTACTTC
CAWMQLKETQYF